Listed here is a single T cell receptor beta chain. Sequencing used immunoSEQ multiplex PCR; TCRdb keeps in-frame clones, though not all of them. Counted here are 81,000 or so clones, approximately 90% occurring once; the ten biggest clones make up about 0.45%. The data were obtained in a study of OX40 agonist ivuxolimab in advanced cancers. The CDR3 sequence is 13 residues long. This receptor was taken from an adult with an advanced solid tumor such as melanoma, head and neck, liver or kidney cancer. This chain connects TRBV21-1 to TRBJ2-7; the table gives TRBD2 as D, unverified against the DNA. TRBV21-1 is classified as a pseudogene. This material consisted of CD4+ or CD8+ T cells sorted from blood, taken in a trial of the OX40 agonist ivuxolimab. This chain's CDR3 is CASSKVGGPEQYF. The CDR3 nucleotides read TGTGCCAGCAGCAAAGTGGGCGGGCCGGAGCAGTACTTC.